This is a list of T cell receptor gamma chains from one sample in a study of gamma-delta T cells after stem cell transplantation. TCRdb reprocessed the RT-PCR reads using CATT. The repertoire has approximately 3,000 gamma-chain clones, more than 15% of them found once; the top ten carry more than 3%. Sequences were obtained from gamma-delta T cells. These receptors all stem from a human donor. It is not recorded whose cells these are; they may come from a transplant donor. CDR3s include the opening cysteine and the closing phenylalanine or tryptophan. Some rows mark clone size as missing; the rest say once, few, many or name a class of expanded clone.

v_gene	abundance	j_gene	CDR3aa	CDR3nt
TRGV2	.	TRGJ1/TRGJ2	CATWDGRYYKKLF	TGTGCCACCTGGGACGGGCGGTATTATAAGAAACTCTTT
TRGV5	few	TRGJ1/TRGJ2	CATWDREPHYKKLF	TGTGCCACCTGGGACAGGGAGCCTCATTATAAGAAACTCTTT
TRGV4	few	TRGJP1	CATWDLTAGWFKIF	TGTGCCACCTGGGATCTGACGGCTGGTTGGTTCAAGATATTT
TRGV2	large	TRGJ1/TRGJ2	CATWDGYYKKLF	TGTGCCACCTGGGACGGTTATTATAAGAAACTCTTT
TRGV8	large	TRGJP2	CATWSSDWIKTF	TGTGCCACCTGGAGTAGTGATTGGATCAAGACGTTT
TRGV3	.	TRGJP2	CATWDRLNSSDWIKTF	TGTGCCACCTGGGACAGGCTTAACAGTAGTGATTGGATCAAGACGTTT
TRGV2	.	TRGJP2	CATWDLEGSDWIKTF	TGTGCCACCTGGGACCTAGAGGGCAGTGATTGGATCAAGACGTTT
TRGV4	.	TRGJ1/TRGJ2	CATWDGPPHWDKKLF	TGTGCCACCTGGGATGGGCCCCCTCATTGGGATAAGAAACTCTTT
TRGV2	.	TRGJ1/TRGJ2	CATWDAPYYKKLF	TGTGCCACCTGGGACGCCCCTTATTATAAGAAACTCTTT
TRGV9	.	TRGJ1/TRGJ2	CALWDGAYYKKLF	TGTGCCTTGTGGGACGGGGCTTATTATAAGAAACTCTTT
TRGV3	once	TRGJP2	CATWDRRSSDWIKTF	TGTGCCACCTGGGACAGGCGAAGTAGTGATTGGATCAAGACGTTT
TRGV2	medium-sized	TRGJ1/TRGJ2	CATWDGHYYKKLF	TGTGCCACCTGGGACGGCCATTATTATAAGAAACTCTTT
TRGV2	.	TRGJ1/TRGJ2	CATWVVHYKKLF	TGTGCCACCTGGGTCGTGCACTATAAGAAACTCTTT
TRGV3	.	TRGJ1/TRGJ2	CATWDRQEKLF	TGTGCCACCTGGGACAGGCAGGAGAAACTCTTT
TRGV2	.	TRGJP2	CATWDGPLYSSDWIKTF	TGTGCCACCTGGGACGGGCCACTTTATAGTAGTGATTGGATCAAGACGTTT
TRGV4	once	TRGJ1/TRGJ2	CATWDGTYYQKLF	TGTGCCACCTGGGATGGGACTTATTATCAGAAACTCTTT
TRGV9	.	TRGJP	CALWEVRGELGKKIKVF	TGTGCCTTGTGGGAGGTGCGGGGGGAGTTGGGCAAAAAAATCAAGGTATTT
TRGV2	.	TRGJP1	CASWDGPPNTTGWFKIF	TGTGCCTCCTGGGACGGGCCCCCAAATACCACTGGTTGGTTCAAGATATTT
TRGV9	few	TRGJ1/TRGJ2	CALWEDANYYKKLF	TGTGCCTTGTGGGAGGACGCGAATTATTATAAGAAACTCTTT
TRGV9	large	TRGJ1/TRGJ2	CALWEVGIWYKKLF	TGTGCCTTGTGGGAGGTGGGCATTTGGTATAAGAAACTCTTT